The entry below gives a single T cell receptor (beta chain) sequence along with its context. Its antigen is currently not known. Base qualities are missing; no much larger clone stands one base away. In the paper's terms, the time point label means: 4 weeks on oral tofacitinib. Sample treatment or condition, as interpreted from the label and publication: oral pan-JAK inhibitor, 5-10 mg twice daily. Peripheral blood and lesional scalp punch biopsies were obtained from patients with alopecia areata. PBMCs were separated by density centrifugation and stained for CD3, CD4 and CD8, after which CD4+ and CD8+ T cells were sorted on a FACSAria. The sample originates from a study of CD8+ T cells in alopecia areata (dated by TCRdb to 2016 to 2019). With respect to the entire study: The treated patients, all with moderate-to-severe alopecia areata, were enrolled in an open-label pilot trial of oral tofacitinib given at 5 to 10 mg twice daily. Tofacitinib was administered for 6 to 18 months, and 6 months of follow-up off drug were then conducted to assess delayed response and recurrence. Disease severity in treated patients was measured with the SALT score, which quantifies the percentage of affected scalp surface area. High-throughput TCRbeta sequencing was used to examine T cell clonal expansion in alopecia areata in both the C3H/HeJ mouse model and human patients. Human TCRbeta sequencing covered scalp tissue and sorted CD4+ and CD8+ peripheral blood T cells from patchy and totalis/universalis alopecia areata patients and healthy controls. Tofacitinib-treated patients had biopsies at baseline and at 4 and 24 weeks of treatment, with a later scalp biopsy in several patients. Scalp clonality was compared across normal scalp (n=4), patchy alopecia areata scalp (n=8), and alopecia totalis/universalis scalp (n=8). RNA was extracted with the PAXgene miRNA kit for fixed scalp, the miRNeasy kit for PBMCs, and the RNeasy kit for mouse skin. Amplification of TCRbeta CDR3 regions was done by immunoSEQ multiplex PCR using 35 Vbeta forward primers and 13 Jbeta reverse primers. Summary of the overall study and its limitations: Shared TCR sequences between patients were less evident than in mice, which may be partly attributable to HLA diversity in the patient population. Higher clonality and more expanded CD8+ clones were observed in lesional scalp than in normal scalp, particularly in alopecia totalis/universalis, a finding suggestive of antigenic drive. During tofacitinib treatment, many expanded lesional clones remained in scalp and blood, and this persistence may partly explain relapse after treatment is stopped. Scalp clonality and the number of expanded CD8+ clones among the top 100 scalp clones were significantly decreased by tofacitinib. The treated cohort was small, with a single nonresponder, so links between baseline CD8+ expansion and response need larger studies. Scalp TCR repertoire analysis is complicated because resident alphabeta T cells in normal human skin are also sequenced, whereas mouse skin is dominated by gammadelta T cells.

Libraries were prepared through the immunoSEQ multiplex PCR assay. RNA was extracted from all samples and reverse transcribed into cDNA, which served as template for TCR sequencing. First-strand cDNA was synthesized with SuperScript III using a 2:1 mix of oligo-dT and random hexamers. A synthetic immune receptor repertoire was used to measure amplification bias, and any remaining bias was corrected computationally. The source study handled its data this way. Raw reads were preprocessed to remove errors, and CDR3 was defined by IMGT conventions from the conserved cysteine to phenylalanine. To get clonality, Shannon entropy was normalized by log2 of the number of productive unique TCRs and the result was subtracted from 1. Scalp TCRbeta sequences were cross-referenced with sorted blood CD4 and CD8 repertoires so that the CD4 or CD8 identity of scalp clones could be inferred. In its TCRdb copy, this immuneACCESS table keeps in-frame sequences only and misses some clones. Where compared with another copy, unresolved V genes explain less than half of these, and the others have no known cause. The V and J calls and clone size were taken over from that table, and D and trimming were inferred from the DNA. The sample data list more than 150,000 clones, and about 60% of these were observed just once. The ten largest clonotypes hold roughly 3.3% of the sample.

The CDR3 has 16 amino acids, counting the end cysteine and phenylalanine. Only the CDR3 DNA is retained, 48 bases long and in frame from the first base. Trimming at the junction amounts to 3 bases on V and 8 bases on J, and the germline ends lie 20 bases apart. The sequence links TRBV23-1 to TRBJ1-5, with the D gene uncertain. TRBV23-1 is annotated as an ORF whose role is uncertain. This TCR was sampled from a human donor with alopecia areata. Here the sequenced sample was CD4+ T cells sorted from blood, taken at week 4, from a patient treated with tofacitinib. The DNA sequence reads TGCGCCAGCAGTCATCGTCTCCGGGCCCAAGGTGAGCCCCAGCATTTT. This sequence encodes CASSHRLRAQGEPQHF.